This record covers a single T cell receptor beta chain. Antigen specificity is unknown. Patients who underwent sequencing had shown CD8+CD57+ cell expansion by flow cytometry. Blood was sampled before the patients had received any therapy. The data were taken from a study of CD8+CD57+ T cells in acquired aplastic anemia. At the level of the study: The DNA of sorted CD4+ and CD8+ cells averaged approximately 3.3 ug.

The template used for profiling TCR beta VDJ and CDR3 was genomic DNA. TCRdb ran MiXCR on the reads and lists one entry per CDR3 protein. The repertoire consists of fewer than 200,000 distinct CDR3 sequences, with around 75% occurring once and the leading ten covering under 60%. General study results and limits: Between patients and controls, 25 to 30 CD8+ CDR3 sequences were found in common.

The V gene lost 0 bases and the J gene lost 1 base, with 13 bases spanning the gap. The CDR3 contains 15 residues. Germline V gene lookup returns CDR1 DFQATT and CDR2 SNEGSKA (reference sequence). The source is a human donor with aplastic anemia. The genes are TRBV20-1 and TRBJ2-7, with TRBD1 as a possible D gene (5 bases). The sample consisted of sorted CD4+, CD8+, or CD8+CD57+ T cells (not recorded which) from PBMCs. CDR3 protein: CSARDARALSYEQYF. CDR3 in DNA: TGCAGTGCTAGAGATGCCAGGGCCCTATCCTACGAGCAGTACTTC.